Shown below are 13 T cell receptor beta chains from a single sample sequenced in a study of Tregs in tolerant kidney transplant recipients. Clones were read by immunoSEQ multiplex PCR, and TCRdb kept only the in-frame ones, dropping some. The data contain 50,000 to 75,000 clones, 98% of them singletons. Sequencing was performed on Tregs from blood, taken before the transplant. Every receptor here comes from a human donor who received a combined kidney and bone marrow transplant.

The chain combines TRBV6-5 with TRBJ1-5; TRBD1 might be the D (5 bases). The CDR3 extends over 14 amino acids. CDR1 and CDR2 (germline): MNHEY, SVGAGI. V was clipped by 0 bases and J by 7 bases, with 10 bases between them. CDR3 loop: CASSYSQGNQPQHF. DNA of the CDR3: TGTGCCAGCAGTTACTCCCAGGGAAACCAGCCCCAGCATTTT.

The chain links TRBV28 to TRBJ1-1, with no clear D. V lost 4 bases and J 1 base, leaving 13 bases between the germline ends. Germline CDR1 is MDHEN and CDR2 is SYDVKM. The CDR3 totals 15 residues. In DNA, the CDR3 is TGTGCCAGCAGTTCCTACAGACGGGGGAACACTGAAGCTTTCTTT. Translated, it gives CASSSYRRGNTEAFF. Based on the CDR3 plus reference TRBV28 and TRBJ1-1, the full variable domain is DVKVTQSSRYLVKRTGEKVFLECVQDMDHENMFWYRQDPGLGLRLIYFSYDVKMKEKGDIPEGYSVSREKKERFSLILESASTNQTSMYLCASSSYRRGNTEAFFGQGTRLTVV.

The V call is TRBV5-1, the J call TRBJ2-4, with TRBD2 matching 9 bases. The CDR3 is 16 residues long. Germline lookup yields CDR1 SGHRS and CDR2 YFSETQ. With 0 bases clipped from V and 5 bases from J, the junction kept 6 bases outside the gene matches. DNA for the CDR3: TGCGCCAGCAGCTTGGCCATGACTAGCGGTCAAAACATTCAGTACTTC. Its translation is CASSLAMTSGQNIQYF.

The rearrangement links TRBV5-1 to TRBJ1-2, with D hard to call. This CDR3 has 13 residues. V lost 1 base, J lost 2 bases, and 6 bases lay in between. Germline values: CDR1 SGHRS, CDR2 YFSETQ. The CDR3 DNA is TGCGCCAGCAGCTTGCGACAAAACTATGGCTACACCTTC. It translates to CASSLRQNYGYTF.

The genes are TRBV5-1 and TRBJ1-4; 7 bases are shared with TRBD1. Losses at the gene ends were 5 bases for V and 6 bases for J; bases not matched to a gene: 7. The CDR3 runs 14 residues. Germline loops: CDR1 SGHRS, CDR2 YFSETQ. The DNA for the CDR3 is TGCGCCAGCAGGTCGAACAGGGGTGATGAAAAACTGTTTTTT. It translates to CASRSNRGDEKLFF.

This clone was observed once. The chain uses TRBV19 and TRBJ2-2, with D hard to call. Germline loops: CDR1 LNHDA, CDR2 SQIVND (reference sequence). Trimming took off 4 bases at V and 4 bases at J, with 13 bases between the two ends. CDR3 length equals 15 residues. The CDR3 here is CASSKRQSVTGELFF. The CDR3 bases are TGTGCCAGTAGTAAGCGTCAGTCGGTCACCGGGGAGCTGTTTTTT.

The V call is TRBV5-1, the J call TRBJ2-2; TRBD2 matches at 7 bases. The V gene's germline CDR1 is SGHRS and CDR2 YFSETQ. Trimming cost V 4 bases and J 7 bases; bases outside gene matches: 4. The CDR3 has 13 amino acids. The CDR3 sequence: CASSPGGYGELFF. The DNA for the CDR3 is TGCGCCAGCAGCCCCGGGGGGTACGGGGAGCTGTTTTTT.

This chain joins TRBV7-9 and TRBJ2-7; tentatively, D is TRBD2 (6 bases). Germline V CDR1 and CDR2: SEHNR, FQNEAQ (reference sequence). V was clipped by 3 bases and J by 4 bases, with 13 bases between them. The length of the CDR3 is 14 residues. The CDR3 sequence is CASSLQGLFYEQYF. Here the CDR3 DNA reads TGTGCCAGCAGCTTGCAGGGACTTTTTTACGAGCAGTACTTC.

The chain has TRBV7-2 and TRBJ2-5, with TRBD2 identical over 7 bases. CDR3 length: 15 residues. With V trimmed by 1 base and J by 2 bases, 4 bases remained unmatched. CDR1 and CDR2 from the germline V gene are SGHTA and FQGNSA. CDR3 sequence reads: CASSLGGTIQETQYF. The DNA of the CDR3 is TGTGCCAGCAGCTTAGGCGGGACTATACAAGAGACCCAGTACTTC.

V usage is TRBV7-8 and J usage is TRBJ2-7, with 10 bases lining up with TRBD1. Per germline, CDR1 SGHVS and CDR2 FQNEAQ. The J segment lost 5 bases and the V segment lost 5 bases, leaving 9 bases of the junction unmatched. The CDR3 spans 15 residues. CDR3 sequence: CASSPGQGLGNEQYF. The CDR3 DNA reads TGTGCCAGCAGCCCGGGACAGGGGCTGGGGAACGAGCAGTACTTC.

This CDR3 is CASSLESGRASDTQYF. As DNA, the CDR3 is TGTGCCAGCAGCTTAGAGAGCGGGAGGGCCTCAGATACGCAGTATTTT. The V gene is TRBV11-2, the J gene TRBJ2-3, with TRBD2 identical over 10 bases. This CDR3 contains 16 residues. Per the germline V gene, CDR1 is SGHAT and CDR2 is FQNNGV. Trimming took 0 bases from V and 4 from J; bases not matched to a gene: 4.

The chain is built from TRBV11-2 and TRBJ1-5, with D unclear. With 5 bases removed from V and 7 bases from J, the gap between germline ends came to 15 bases. This CDR3 has 14 residues. The germline V gene encodes CDR1 SGHAT and CDR2 FQNNGV. The CDR3: CASSQTAAGQPQHF. In DNA, the CDR3 is TGTGCCAGCAGCCAGACCGCCGCGGGACAGCCCCAGCATTTT.

The chain links TRBV4-3 to TRBJ1-5; D gene unclear. V was shortened by 0 bases and J by 2 bases, with 11 bases between the two germline ends. Per germline, CDR1 LGHNA and CDR2 YSLEER. The CDR3 length is 16 residues. The CDR3 coding sequence is TGCGCCAGCAGCCAAGATTGGAGGGTGGGCAATCAGCCCCAGCATTTT. Translating gives CASSQDWRVGNQPQHF.